A selection of T cell receptor beta chains follows, all from one sample in a study of blood T cell repertoires in COVID-19. Sequencing was performed with immunoSEQ multiplex PCR; in TCRdb, only in-frame clones are kept and a portion is missing. The data show some 70,000 clones, approximately 82% seen once. Sequenced sample: peripheral blood. The receptors were gathered from a man aged 55 to 69 with acute or convalescent COVID-19. Both conserved end residues are part of each CDR3. D genes are given only for firm matches. Size tells how often a clone was seen (once, few, many) or the class of an expanded clone, and some rows leave it out.

V gene	D gene	clone size	J gene	CDR3 protein	CDR3 DNA
TRBV5-1	TRBD2	NA	TRBJ2-7	CASSLGTSGGITYEQYF	TGCGCCAGCAGCCTGGGGACTAGCGGGGGCATAACCTACGAGCAGTACTTC
TRBV2	TRBD1	NA	TRBJ1-4	CASRPGQGGEKLFF	TGTGCCAGCAGACCGGGACAGGGTGGTGAAAAACTGTTTTTT
TRBV18	NA	NA	TRBJ1-6	CASSPNRDNSPLHF	TGTGCCAGCTCACCAAACAGGGACAATTCACCCCTCCACTTT
TRBV6-4	NA	NA	TRBJ1-5	CASSDSPLQGGNQPQHF	TGTGCCAGCAGTGACTCACCCTTACAGGGTGGCAATCAGCCCCAGCATTTT
TRBV5-6	TRBD2	NA	TRBJ2-1	CASSAGLAGGQVNEQFF	TGTGCCAGCAGCGCCGGACTAGCGGGGGGGCAGGTCAATGAGCAGTTCTTC
TRBV7-2	TRBD1	NA	TRBJ2-3	CASSPWTGSTDTQYF	TGTGCCAGCAGTCCATGGACAGGGAGCACAGATACGCAGTATTTT
TRBV5-1	TRBD2	NA	TRBJ2-2	CASSLGLAGAWGTGELFF	TGCGCCAGCAGCTTGGGTCTAGCGGGGGCCTGGGGCACCGGGGAGCTGTTTTTT
TRBV27	NA	once	TRBJ1-6	CASGERGSYNSPLHF	TGTGCCAGTGGGGAGAGAGGCTCCTATAATTCACCCCTCCACTTT
TRBV6-6	TRBD1	few	TRBJ1-2	CASRLGQGNYGYTF	TGTGCCAGCAGACTAGGACAGGGAAACTATGGCTACACCTTC
TRBV7-2	TRBD1	NA	TRBJ1-6	CASSTGTDNSPLHF	TGTGCCAGCAGCACAGGGACAGATAATTCACCCCTCCACTTT
TRBV7-2	NA	NA	TRBJ2-7	CASSLGNSPYEQYF	TGTGCCAGCAGCTTAGGGAACAGCCCCTACGAGCAGTACTTC
TRBV6-5	NA	NA	TRBJ1-1	CASMFDREAFF	TGTGCCAGCATGTTCGACAGGGAAGCTTTCTTT
TRBV5-1	NA	NA	TRBJ1-1	CASSLVTGDTEAFF	TGCGCCAGCAGCTTGGTTACAGGAGACACTGAAGCTTTCTTT
TRBV15	NA	few	TRBJ2-7	CATSPRHLEQYF	TGTGCCACCAGCCCGAGACACCTCGAGCAGTACTTC
TRBV10-2	TRBD2	NA	TRBJ2-4	CASSLAGGGNIQYF	TGCGCCAGCAGTCTCGCGGGGGGTGGAAACATTCAGTACTTC
TRBV11-3	NA	NA	TRBJ1-4	CASSSDRRINEKLFF	TGTGCCAGCAGCTCCGACAGGCGGATTAATGAAAAACTGTTTTTT
TRBV15	TRBD1	NA	TRBJ1-2	CATSRDRGGSNYGYTF	TGTGCCACCAGCAGGGACAGGGGAGGCTCTAACTATGGCTACACCTTC
TRBV5-1	NA	NA	TRBJ1-1	CASSLTAVNTEAFF	TGCGCCAGCAGCTTGACAGCGGTGAACACTGAAGCTTTCTTT
TRBV7-6	TRBD1	NA	TRBJ2-1	CASSLNQGQGRLNEQFF	TGTGCCAGCAGCTTAAATCAAGGACAGGGTAGATTGAATGAGCAGTTCTTC
TRBV5-1	NA	NA	TRBJ2-7	CASNLGDYEQYF	TGCGCCAGCAACCTGGGAGATTACGAGCAGTACTTC
TRBV3-1/TRBV3-2	TRBD1	once	TRBJ1-1	CASSQSGGLNTEAFF	TGTGCCAGCAGCCAGTCAGGGGGTTTGAACACTGAAGCTTTCTTT
TRBV27	TRBD1	once	TRBJ2-5	CASSPPRDRGRETQYF	TGTGCCAGCAGTCCCCCCCGGGACAGGGGGCGCGAGACCCAGTACTTC
TRBV6-5	NA	NA	TRBJ1-2	CASSPRQYTNYGYTF	TGTGCCAGCAGTCCGAGACAGTATACTAACTATGGCTACACCTTC
TRBV11-3	TRBD1	NA	TRBJ1-1	CASSLVQGASWAEAFF	TGTGCCAGCAGCTTAGTACAGGGGGCGAGTTGGGCTGAAGCTTTCTTT
TRBV2	NA	few	TRBJ1-1	CASSEIRVANTEAFF	TGTGCCAGCAGTGAAATACGGGTCGCGAACACTGAAGCTTTCTTT
TRBV2	NA	NA	TRBJ1-1	CASRRREGDTEAFF	TGTGCCAGCAGGCGCAGGGAAGGGGACACTGAAGCTTTCTTT
TRBV7-8	TRBD1	NA	TRBJ1-2	CASSKRTGARQNYGYTF	TGTGCCAGCAGCAAACGGACAGGGGCCCGTCAAAACTATGGCTACACCTTC
TRBV27	TRBD2	NA	TRBJ2-3	CASSLLAGGWTDTQYF	TGTGCCAGCAGTTTGCTAGCGGGAGGGTGGACAGATACGCAGTATTTT
TRBV7-9	NA	NA	TRBJ2-7	CASSSRYEQYF	TGTGCCAGCAGCTCTAGATACGAGCAGTACTTC
TRBV7-2	NA	NA	TRBJ2-7	CASSLQGSSYEQYF	TGTGCCAGCAGCTTACAGGGGAGCTCCTACGAGCAGTACTTC
TRBV5-8	NA	NA	TRBJ1-6	CASSLDGYNSPLHF	TGTGCCAGCAGCTTGGACGGTTATAATTCACCCCTCCACTTT